What follows are 8 T cell receptor beta chains derived from one specimen sequenced in a study of shared clonotypes between healthy human individuals. Naive CD8 cells comprised CD45RO-negative, CCR7-positively selected cells, excluding terminally differentiated effector memory CD45RA+ cells. Method: immunoSEQ multiplex PCR; TCRdb's copy keeps in-frame clones and lacks some. The data hold over 800,000 clones, with 80% to 95% observed a single time. The sequenced sample consisted of naive CD8+ T cells sorted from blood. All receptors come from a man between 25 and 39 years old in good health.

The rearrangement links TRBV27 to TRBJ2-5; 7 bases fit TRBD2. The V segment lost 5 bases and the J segment 5 bases; nucleotides outside the gene matches: 8. Looked up from germline, CDR1 is MNHEY and CDR2 is SMNVEV (reference sequence). The CDR3 consists of 14 residues. The CDR3 coding sequence is TGTGCCAGCAGTAGGACTAGGGATGGGGAGACCCAGTACTTC. This translates into CASSRTRDGETQYF.

The CDR3 loop reads CATGGGLENNEQFF. The CDR3 coding sequence is TGTGCCACCGGGGGTGGACTAGAAAACAATGAGCAGTTCTTC. The V gene is TRBV6-6, the J gene TRBJ2-1; 7 bases agree with TRBD2. Germline lookup yields CDR1 MNHNY and CDR2 SVGAGI (reference sequence). V lost 10 bases, J lost 5 bases, and 11 bases stayed unmatched. This CDR3 region has 14 residues.

This rearrangement joins TRBV13 to TRBJ2-2, with D possibly being TRBD1 (6 bases). CDR1 and CDR2 (germline): PRHDT, FYEKMQ (reference sequence). V was trimmed by 5 bases and J by 4 bases, leaving 14 bases between them. The CDR3 runs 15 residues. As DNA, the CDR3 is TGTGCCAGCAGCGCAACCGGGACACTCACCGGGGAGCTGTTTTTT. This codes for CASSATGTLTGELFF.

Only one count was recorded for this clone. V and J are TRBV29-1 and TRBJ2-7; TRBD1 matches 8 bases. Trimming removed 6 bases from V and 6 bases from J; junction bases left unmatched: 10. Germline V gene sequence: CDR1 SQVTM, CDR2 ANQGSEA. This CDR3 region has 13 residues. The CDR3 here is CSVGGQEGGEQYF. The CDR3 region has the DNA TGCAGCGTAGGGGGACAGGAAGGAGGCGAGCAGTACTTC.

This chain uses TRBV7-9 with TRBJ2-3; D is unclear. The V gene's germline CDR1 is SEHNR and CDR2 FQNEAQ (reference sequence). The CDR3 is 13 residues long. Trimming cost V 5 bases and J 6 bases, with 12 bases left between them. The CDR3 region is CASSLLGYDTQYF. The CDR3 region has the DNA TGTGCCAGCAGCCTCTTGGGTTACGATACGCAGTATTTT.

Regarding this clone: This specimen includes other DNA sequences encoding the same CDR3. The chain joins TRBV27 to TRBJ2-3; D not certain. The CDR3 extends over 11 amino acids. With 8 bases removed from V and 2 bases from J, the gap between germline ends came to 5 bases. In germline, CDR1 is MNHEY, CDR2 SMNVEV (reference sequence). The CDR3 is CASSNTDTQYF. Written as DNA, the CDR3 is TGTGCCAGCTCCAACACAGATACGCAGTATTTT.

This clone was seen once. The chain has TRBV6-1 and TRBJ2-7; no firm D call. Germline-derived CDR1 and CDR2 are MNHNS and SASEGT. V lost 2 bases and J 2 bases, leaving 13 bases between the germline ends. This CDR3 spans 15 amino acids. CDR3 sequence (DNA): TGTGCCAGCAGTGAACTCGGGTTAGGAACCTACGAGCAGTACTTC. It is translated as CASSELGLGTYEQYF.

The chain uses TRBV19 and TRBJ1-2; D remains ambiguous. The length of the CDR3 is 13 residues. V lost 5 bases, J lost 7 bases, and 14 bases lay in between. Per germline, CDR1 LNHDA and CDR2 SQIVND (reference sequence). The CDR3 DNA reads as TGTGCCAGTAGTTCCCCTGGGTTCGGTGGCTACACCTTC. It specifies CASSSPGFGGYTF. Looking up the rest from reference TRBV19 and TRBJ1-2 gives the full variable domain: DGGITQSPKYLFRKEGQNVTLSCEQNLNHDAMYWYRQDPGQGLRLIYYSQIVNDFQKGDIAEGYSVSREKKESFPLTVTSAQKNPTAFYLCASSSPGFGGYTFGSGTRLTVV.